Each of the 20 T cell receptor beta chains below was sequenced from the same sample in a study of shared clonotypes between healthy human individuals. Profiling relied on immunoSEQ multiplex PCR, and the TCRdb table lists in-frame clones only, not all of them. The table records about 340,000 clones, over 70% of them present only once. Sequencing was carried out using memory CD4+ T cells sorted from blood. As to subset: CD45RA-negative fraction. These receptors were taken from a man aged 25 to 40 in good health.

The chain couples TRBV28 to TRBJ2-1; no firm D call. The ends were cut back, 8 bases at V and 0 bases at J, with 11 bases in the middle. The CDR3 is made up of 14 amino acids. From germline, CDR1 is MDHEN and CDR2 SYDVKM. The CDR3 DNA reads TGTGCCAGCGGGTATCCTAGCTCCTACAATGAGCAGTTCTTC. Translating it yields CASGYPSSYNEQFF.

This clone was observed a handful of times. V is TRBV6-5 and J is TRBJ2-7, with 8 nucleotides matching TRBD2. Germline V gives CDR1 MNHEY, CDR2 SVGAGI. V shed 6 bases and J 2 bases; nucleotides not matched to a gene: 6. The CDR3 has 14 residues. The CDR3 coding sequence is TGTGCCAGCAGGCGAACTAGCGGCACCTACGAGCAGTACTTC. As protein: CASRRTSGTYEQYF.

Note on this clone: The junction differs from germline at one of its ends, possibly a read error. The chain uses TRBV28 and TRBJ2-7; 9 bases line up with TRBD2. In germline, CDR1 is MDHEN, CDR2 SYDVKM. The CDR3 is made up of 17 amino acids. CDR3 region: CASSLRPSGTFSHEQYF. DNA of the CDR3: TGTGCCAGCAGTTTAAGGCCTAGCGGGACATTCTCCCACGAGCAGTACTTC.

The V and J genes are TRBV5-6 and TRBJ1-5; 8 positions match TRBD1. Germline CDR1 reads SGHDT; CDR2 reads YYEEEE. Trimming at V came to 4 bases and at J to 4 bases, leaving 10 bases not matched to a gene. This CDR3 has 16 amino acids. CDR3 nucleotide sequence: TGTGCCAGCAGCCAAGGACAGGGTGGTTGGAATCAGCCCCAGCATTTT. It encodes CASSQGQGGWNQPQHF.

The chain links TRBV2 to TRBJ2-5, with D hard to call. Trimming took 3 bases from V and 2 from J, leaving 10 bases between them. The germline V gene encodes CDR1 SNHLY and CDR2 FYNNEI. The CDR3 length is 14 residues. The CDR3 DNA reads as TGTGCCAGCAGTGAGTCCCTCGGGCAAGAGACCCAGTACTTC. The encoded protein is CASSESLGQETQYF. Full variable domain (remainder filled in from reference TRBV2 and TRBJ2-5): EPEVTQTPSHQVTQMGQEVILRCVPISNHLYFYWYRQILGQKVEFLVSFYNNEISEKSEIFDDQFSVERPDGSNFTLKIRSTKLEDSAMYFCASSESLGQETQYFGPGTRLLVL.

The count of this clone is one. V gene TRBV19 combines with J gene TRBJ2-5, with unresolved D. The CDR3 extends over 13 amino acids. CDR1 LNHDA and CDR2 SQIVND come from the germline V gene (reference sequence). V lost 7 bases to trimming and J lost 1 base, with 10 bases between them. CDR3 loop: CASNSWGQETQYF. The CDR3 DNA is TGTGCCAGTAATTCTTGGGGCCAAGAGACCCAGTACTTC.

The chain is built from TRBV5-1 and TRBJ2-7, with TRBD1 matching 8 bases. J gave up 1 base and V 0 bases, and 9 bases lay outside the gene matches. Germline V gene data show CDR1 as SGHRS and CDR2 as YFSETQ. This CDR3 is 17 amino acids long. CDR3 loop: CASSLEGVGTGSYEQYF. CDR3 nucleotides: TGCGCCAGCAGCTTGGAAGGGGTTGGGACAGGATCCTACGAGCAGTACTTC.

The CDR3 reads CASSYSIGQTNEKLFF. CDR3 sequence (DNA): TGTGCCAGCAGTTACTCGATTGGACAGACTAATGAAAAACTGTTTTTT. This chain connects TRBV6-5 to TRBJ1-4; the D gene is possibly TRBD1 (6 bases). CDR1 is MNHEY, CDR2 SVGAGI, per germline. The CDR3 sequence is 16 residues long. Trimming pared 0 bases from V and 2 bases from J, leaving 10 bases between.

This clone was counted once. The chain has TRBV5-1 and TRBJ1-3, with 7 nucleotides matching TRBD1. Germline V gene lookup returns CDR1 SGHRS and CDR2 YFSETQ. CDR3 length: 16 residues. V trimming: 3 bases; J trimming: 0 bases; junction bases outside the gene matches: 6. CDR3 residues: CASSSGDSLSGNTIYF. The CDR3, as DNA: TGCGCCAGCAGCTCAGGGGACAGTCTCTCTGGAAACACCATATATTTT.

The chain links TRBV7-6 to TRBJ2-1, with 8 bases fitting TRBD2. CDR3 length: 16 residues. Germline lookup yields CDR1 SGHVS and CDR2 FNYEAQ. The V gene end was trimmed by 1 base and the J gene end by 10 bases; junction bases not matched to a gene: 12. The CDR3 nucleotides read TGTGCCAGCAGCTTAGGTCCTAGCGGGTCCCGCGGGGAGCAGTTCTTC. Encoded protein: CASSLGPSGSRGEQFF.

This clone was recorded a few times. This chain links TRBV6-1 with TRBJ1-2; unclear D gene. Trimming pared 4 bases from V and 8 bases from J, leaving 14 bases between. The CDR3 is 13 amino acids. Germline CDR1 is MNHNS and CDR2 is SASEGT. The CDR3 here is CASSVRSRAGYTF. Written as DNA, the CDR3 is TGTGCCAGCAGTGTCCGATCCCGCGCGGGCTACACCTTC.

To note about this clone: Other DNA sequences in this sample translate to the same CDR3. V gene TRBV6-1 combines with J gene TRBJ2-1; D gene uncertain. V was trimmed by 4 bases and J by 7 bases, leaving 11 bases between them. CDR1 and CDR2 (germline): MNHNS, SASEGT. CDR3 length: 13 amino acids. In DNA, the CDR3 is TGTGCCAGCAGTGTAGGGCAGCGTAATGAGCAGTTCTTC. It is translated as CASSVGQRNEQFF.

In DNA, the CDR3 is TGTGCCAGCAGCGTAGGGCCAGGCGGGAGGGGGTACAATGAGCAGTTCTTC. It is translated as CASSVGPGGRGYNEQFF. V usage is TRBV9 and J usage is TRBJ2-1; TRBD2 matches at 9 bases. The CDR3 has 17 residues. J gave up 4 bases and V 0 bases, and 8 bases lay outside the gene matches. CDR1 SGDLS and CDR2 YYNGEE come from the germline V gene.

V is TRBV6-6 and J is TRBJ1-4; D is uncertain. The germline V gene has CDR1 MNHNY and CDR2 SVGAGI (reference sequence). CDR3 length: 14 amino acids. V dropped 6 bases and J dropped 1 base, with 9 bases sitting between them. CDR3 residues: CASRAEVTNEKLFF. The CDR3 nucleotides read TGTGCCAGCAGGGCAGAGGTAACTAATGAAAAACTGTTTTTT.

This clone was picked up one time. CDR3 coding DNA: TGTGCCAGCAGTGGCGGGGTCCCATACGAGCAGTACTTC. Its protein product is CASSGGVPYEQYF. The J gene is TRBJ2-7, the V gene TRBV25-1, with TRBD2 as a possible D gene (6 bases). The CDR3 runs 13 residues. Germline assignment: CDR1 MGHDK and CDR2 SYGVNS. The germline V and J ends were trimmed by 4 bases and 4 bases, with 11 bases remaining between them.

The chain carries TRBV11-1 and TRBJ1-2; D is unresolved. Trimming shortened V by 5 bases and J by 3 bases, and 10 bases separated the two germline ends. CDR3 length equals 13 residues. In germline, CDR1 is SGHAT, CDR2 FQDESV (reference sequence). This CDR3 reads CASSPLGYYGYTF. The CDR3 DNA is TGTGCCAGCAGCCCCCTCGGGTACTATGGCTACACCTTC.

The chain combines TRBV11-3 with TRBJ1-1; 9 nucleotides agree with TRBD1. Per the germline V gene, CDR1 is SGHNT and CDR2 is YENEEA. This CDR3 contains 12 residues. V trimming: 6 bases; J trimming: 10 bases; junction bases outside the gene matches: 6. The CDR3 protein is CASSPGQGAAFF. The CDR3 DNA sequence: TGTGCCAGCAGTCCGGGACAGGGCGCAGCTTTCTTT.

The table lists this clone with a count of one. J is TRBJ2-6 and V is TRBV11-2; perhaps TRBD1 as D (6 bases). The CDR3 is 16 residues long. Germline V gene sequence: CDR1 SGHAT, CDR2 FQNNGV. V shed 2 bases and J shed 0 bases, with 8 bases lying between them. CDR3 region: CASSLRDNSGANVLTF. For the CDR3, the DNA is TGTGCCAGCAGCTTAAGGGACAACTCTGGGGCCAACGTCCTGACTTTC.

The chain joins TRBV11-2 to TRBJ2-2, with D possibly matching TRBD1 (6 bases). Germline-derived CDR1 and CDR2 are SGHAT and FQNNGV. V was clipped by 2 bases and J by 4 bases, with 14 bases between them. The CDR3 is made up of 16 amino acids. The CDR3 here is CASSLISGASTGELFF. The DNA of the CDR3 is TGTGCCAGCAGCTTAATTTCAGGGGCGAGCACCGGGGAGCTGTTTTTT. Based on the CDR3 plus reference TRBV11-2 and TRBJ2-2, the full variable domain is EAGVAQSPRYKIIEKRQSVAFWCNPISGHATLYWYQQILGQGPKLLIQFQNNGVVDDSQLPKDRFSAERLKGVDSTLKIQPAKLEDSAVYLCASSLISGASTGELFFGEGSRLTVL.

The V and J genes are TRBV5-1 and TRBJ2-2; D is possibly TRBD1 or TRBD2 (6 bases each). This CDR3 spans 16 amino acids. Trimming shortened V by 2 bases and J by 5 bases, and 16 bases separated the two germline ends. Germline V lookup: CDR1 SGHRS, CDR2 YFSETQ. The CDR3 loop is CASSLVLGGRTGELFF. The CDR3 nucleotides are TGCGCCAGCAGCTTAGTATTGGGGGGCCGGACCGGGGAGCTGTTTTTT. The full variable domain, rest sourced from reference TRBV5-1 and TRBJ2-2, is KAGVTQTPRYLIKTRGQQVTLSCSPISGHRSVSWYQQTPGQGLQFLFEYFSETQRNKGNFPGRFSGRQFSNSRSEMNVSTLELGDSALYLCASSLVLGGRTGELFFGEGSRLTVL.